This T cell receptor (beta chain) was identified in a study of T cell repertoires in cytomegalovirus infection. This clonotype has only one observation. Antigen specificity is unknown. The junction differs from germline at one of its ends, possibly a read error. Study conclusions and caveats: Identification of carriers of CMV plus the relevant HLA was achieved through cumulative public TCR beta family frequency.

TCRdb passed the reads through MiXCR, listing each CDR3 protein once. The sample lists about 920,000 distinct CDR3 sequences, roughly 31% seen once, with more than 13% in the top ten. This sample comprised cultured CD8+ T cells from PBMCs, obtained from culture after CMV antigen stimulation. This TCR was sampled from a human donor in good health (CMV status not recorded). Some clones in this sample may be carry-over from other donors' samples.

CDR3 residues: CSARENGAGVNVLTF. The DNA for the CDR3 is TGCAGTGCTAGAGAAAATGGGGCTGGGGTCAACGTCCTGACTTTC. This sequence joins TRBV20-1 and TRBJ2-6; maybe TRBD1 (5 bases). This CDR3 has 15 amino acids. CDR1 and CDR2 from the germline V gene are DFQATT and SNEGSKA (reference sequence).